Presented here are 30 T cell receptor beta chains from one specimen sequenced in a study of blood T cell repertoires in COVID-19. The table came from immunoSEQ multiplex PCR; TCRdb's copy has only in-frame clones and leaves some out. Here the sample spans 150,000 or so clones, roughly four fifths being singletons. The sample was peripheral blood. The receptors here all came from a woman older than 75 with active or convalescent COVID-19.

This rearrangement joins TRBV5-1 to TRBJ1-2, with 7 positions matching TRBD1. The CDR3 length is 15 residues. With V trimmed by 3 bases and J by 1 base, 6 bases remained unmatched. CDR1 and CDR2 (germline): SGHRS, YFSETQ. This CDR3 is CASSYQQGINYGYTF. The CDR3 coding sequence is TGCGCCAGCAGCTACCAACAGGGGATTAACTATGGCTACACCTTC.

This sequence joins TRBV4-2 and TRBJ2-2; TRBD1 aligns across 8 bases. V dropped 7 bases and J dropped 2; count of bases not matched to a gene: 9. Per germline, CDR1 LGHNA and CDR2 YNFKEQ. CDR3 length: 16 residues. CDR3 DNA: TGTGCCAGCAAAAGAGACGGACAGGGTAACACCGGGGAGCTGTTTTTT. This gives the protein CASKRDGQGNTGELFF.

The chain has TRBV4-1 and TRBJ1-2, with 11 bases lining up with TRBD1. CDR3 size: 17 residues. Per the germline V gene, CDR1 is MGHRA and CDR2 is YSYEKL. With 1 base clipped from V and 2 bases from J, the junction kept 6 bases outside the gene matches. As DNA, the CDR3 is TGCGCCAGCAGCCAAGGGTTCGGGACAGGGGGGAACTATGGCTACACCTTC. Translated, it gives CASSQGFGTGGNYGYTF.

The V call is TRBV6-6, the J call TRBJ1-3, with D uncertain. The CDR3 runs to 15 residues. CDR1 and CDR2 (germline): MNHNY, SVGAGI (reference sequence). V lost 2 bases and J 0 bases, leaving 8 bases between the germline ends. CDR3 loop: CASSYEGSSGNTIYF. In nucleotides, the CDR3 is TGTGCCAGCAGTTACGAGGGCAGCTCTGGAAACACCATATATTTT.

A single count supports this clone. The chain joins TRBV9 to TRBJ2-1; 8 positions agree with TRBD1. CDR3 length: 16 residues. Germline V gives CDR1 SGDLS, CDR2 YYNGEE. After removal of 0 bases from V and 4 bases from J, the junction contained 6 bases not matched to a gene. The CDR3 loop is CASSVAGTGTYNEQFF. The CDR3 region has the DNA TGTGCCAGCAGCGTAGCCGGGACAGGAACATACAATGAGCAGTTCTTC.

The chain combines TRBV7-9 with TRBJ1-1; TRBD1 might be the D (5 bases). V was trimmed by 4 bases and J by 1 base, leaving 13 bases between them. Germline CDR1 is SEHNR and CDR2 is FQNEAQ (reference sequence). The CDR3 consists of 15 residues. The CDR3 loop reads CASSSRGYQNTEAFF. The CDR3 coding sequence is TGTGCCAGCAGCTCACGGGGGTATCAGAACACTGAAGCTTTCTTT.

The chain uses TRBV4-2 and TRBJ1-4, with 7 bases fitting TRBD1. Germline values: CDR1 LGHNA, CDR2 YNFKEQ. The V segment lost 3 bases and the J segment 7 bases; nucleotides outside the gene matches: 5. This CDR3 has 14 residues. This CDR3 is CASSQITGVEKLFF. The CDR3 DNA is TGTGCCAGCAGCCAGATAACAGGGGTTGAAAAACTGTTTTTT.

The chain joins TRBV2 to TRBJ2-1; D uncertain. Trimming pared 6 bases from V and 6 bases from J, leaving 15 bases between. Germline V lookup: CDR1 SNHLY, CDR2 FYNNEI. The CDR3 covers 14 residues. The CDR3 loop is CASRVTRPANEQFF. The CDR3 nucleotides are TGTGCCAGCAGGGTCACCAGGCCAGCCAATGAGCAGTTCTTC.

As concerns this clone: One end of the junction is discordant with germline, which a read error may explain. This chain uses TRBV7-2 with TRBJ2-3, with D maybe TRBD1 (6 bases). CDR3 length: 12 residues. Germline CDR1 is SGHTA and CDR2 is FQGNSA. CDR3 bases: TGTGCCAGCACCTTAGGGGACACGGGGCAGTATTTT. Translated: CASTLGDTGQYF.

Here the CDR3 DNA reads TGTGCCAGCAGCCCCCTCGACAGACGTGAAAAACTGTTTTTT. Its protein is CASSPLDRREKLFF. V is TRBV14 and J is TRBJ1-4; D is perhaps TRBD1 (5 bases). The CDR3 runs 14 residues. CDR1 is SGHDN, CDR2 FVKESK, per germline. Trimming took 4 bases from V and 7 from J, leaving 13 bases between them.

Only a few counts were recorded for this clone. This chain uses TRBV2 with TRBJ2-7, with D tentatively TRBD2 (5 bases). This CDR3 contains 16 residues. Germline CDR1 and CDR2: SNHLY and FYNNEI. Trimming stripped 4 bases from V and 5 bases from J, with 21 bases between. CDR3 protein: CASSVLLAQFGDEQYF. The DNA of the CDR3 is TGTGCCAGCAGTGTACTCCTAGCACAGTTTGGAGACGAGCAGTACTTC. The whole variable domain, filled in from reference TRBV2 and TRBJ2-7, reads EPEVTQTPSHQVTQMGQEVILRCVPISNHLYFYWYRQILGQKVEFLVSFYNNEISEKSEIFDDQFSVERPDGSNFTLKIRSTKLEDSAMYFCASSVLLAQFGDEQYFGPGTRLTVT.

A word on this clone: One end of the junction is discordant with germline, which a read error may explain. The chain joins TRBV30 to TRBJ2-5, with D tentatively TRBD2 (5 bases). Germline V gives CDR1 GTSNPN, CDR2 SVGIG (reference sequence). This CDR3 has 12 amino acids. In DNA form, the CDR3 reads TGTGCCTGGACTCCGGGCGGGCCCACCCACTACTTC. It specifies CAWTPGGPTHYF.

This chain links TRBV7-2 with TRBJ1-2; 7 bases are a match to TRBD1. V shed 5 bases, J shed 8 bases, and the junction held 11 bases outside the gene matches. This CDR3 is 14 amino acids long. Germline lookup yields CDR1 SGHTA and CDR2 FQGNSA. The CDR3 reads CASSITKGALGYTF. The CDR3 DNA sequence: TGTGCCAGCAGCATAACAAAGGGGGCTTTGGGCTACACCTTC.

The rearrangement joins TRBV10-3 to TRBJ2-3; tentative D call: TRBD2 (6 bases). Per the germline V gene, CDR1 is ENHRY and CDR2 is SYGVKD. The germline V and J ends were trimmed by 8 bases and 5 bases, with 17 bases remaining between them. The CDR3 runs to 14 residues. The CDR3 loop reads CAIARGGEVDTQYF. Here the CDR3 DNA reads TGTGCCATCGCGCGAGGCGGGGAGGTAGATACGCAGTATTTT.

The chain combines TRBV9 with TRBJ1-6; D is unresolved. The CDR3 spans 14 residues. The germline gives CDR1 SGDLS, CDR2 YYNGEE. Trimming left V 1 base short and J 8 bases short, with 10 bases between. CDR3: CASSVMAEDSPLHF. For the CDR3, the DNA is TGTGCCAGCAGCGTAATGGCAGAGGATTCACCCCTCCACTTT. Full variable domain (missing parts from reference TRBV9 and TRBJ1-6): DSGVTQTPKHLITATGQRVTLRCSPRSGDLSVYWYQQSLDQGLQFLIQYYNGEERAKGNILERFSAQQFPDLHSELNLSSLELGDSALYFCASSVMAEDSPLHFGNGTRLTVT.

This clone came up once. This sequence joins TRBV4-3 and TRBJ1-1; D unresolved. The CDR3 is made up of 14 amino acids. CDR1 and CDR2 (germline): LGHNA, YSLEER. Between the trimmed V and J ends, which lost 1 base and 2 bases, there was a span of 8 bases. The CDR3: CASSQALSNTEAFF. The CDR3 DNA reads TGCGCCAGCAGCCAAGCCCTTTCTAACACTGAAGCTTTCTTT.

J is TRBJ2-3 and V is TRBV7-2, with D unresolved. CDR1 SGHTA and CDR2 FQGNSA come from the germline V gene. V was shortened by 3 bases and J by 1 base, with 11 bases between the two germline ends. This CDR3 comprises 15 residues. CDR3 protein: CASSLTPEGTDTQYF. CDR3 bases: TGTGCCAGCAGCTTGACTCCCGAGGGCACAGATACGCAGTATTTT.

In this sample, this clone turned up a few times. CDR3 DNA: TGCGCCAGCAGCCAAGCCCAGAATAATGAAAAACTGTTTTTT. It specifies CASSQAQNNEKLFF. The chain couples TRBV4-1 to TRBJ1-4; D not resolved. Trimming left V 1 base short and J 4 bases short, with 7 bases between. The CDR3 length is 14 residues. Germline-derived CDR1 and CDR2 are MGHRA and YSYEKL.

The J gene is TRBJ1-1, the V gene TRBV6-6, with a tentative D call TRBD1 (5 bases). The CDR3 covers 12 residues. The germline V and J ends were trimmed by 5 bases and 6 bases, with 10 bases remaining between them. Germline CDR1 and CDR2: MNHNY and SVGAGI (reference sequence). The CDR3 nucleotides are TGTGCCAGCAGTGTCGCGGGGCCTGAAGCTTTCTTT. Translation: CASSVAGPEAFF.

The chain employs TRBV6-4 and TRBJ1-6; 7 nucleotides align to TRBD1. This CDR3 is built from 13 residues. Unmatched junction bases numbered 4, after V lost 4 bases and J lost 10 bases. Germline loops: CDR1 MRHNA, CDR2 SNTAGT. CDR3 sequence reads: CASSATGKSPLHF. The CDR3 DNA sequence: TGTGCCAGCAGTGCGACAGGGAAATCACCCCTCCACTTT.

The chain employs TRBV4-2 and TRBJ2-2; 7 nucleotides line up with TRBD2. CDR1 and CDR2 from the germline V gene are LGHNA and YNFKEQ. The CDR3 runs 16 residues. Unmatched junction bases numbered 7, after V lost 3 bases and J lost 3 bases. CDR3 bases: TGTGCCAGCAGCCAGGGAGCTAGCGGATACACCGGGGAGCTGTTTTTT. Encoded protein: CASSQGASGYTGELFF.

Here the CDR3 reads CASTSVGELFF. In nucleotides, the CDR3 is TGTGCCAGCACCTCCGTAGGGGAGCTGTTTTTT. The chain employs TRBV11-2 and TRBJ2-2; D call uncertain. Germline V lookup: CDR1 SGHAT, CDR2 FQNNGV. The V gene lost 7 bases and the J gene lost 8 bases, with 8 bases spanning the gap. CDR3 length: 11 residues.

The chain links TRBV6-6 to TRBJ1-6; D possibly corresponds to TRBD1 (5 bases). The length of the CDR3 is 15 residues. V gave up 2 bases and J gave up 4 bases, with 9 bases separating them. Germline assignment: CDR1 MNHNY and CDR2 SVGAGI (reference sequence). The CDR3 DNA follows: TGTGCCAGCAGTTACGAGGCAGGGTATAATTCACCCCTCCACTTT. It translates to CASSYEAGYNSPLHF.

The rearrangement joins TRBV4-1 to TRBJ2-7; 8 positions agree with TRBD1. This CDR3 is built from 15 residues. Germline V gene sequence: CDR1 MGHRA, CDR2 YSYEKL. Unmatched junction bases numbered 7, after V lost 6 bases and J lost 0 bases. The CDR3 loop is CASSPGQGASYEQYF. The CDR3 DNA reads TGCGCCAGCAGTCCCGGGCAGGGGGCCTCCTACGAGCAGTACTTC.

The genes are TRBV10-3 and TRBJ1-1; unclear D gene. CDR1 and CDR2 (germline): ENHRY, SYGVKD. The CDR3 covers 14 residues. Trimming pared 3 bases from V and 0 bases from J, leaving 8 bases between. The CDR3 DNA sequence: TGTGCCATCAGTGACGGAGGAGTGAACACTGAAGCTTTCTTT. Protein product: CAISDGGVNTEAFF.

The chain carries TRBV19 and TRBJ2-3, with TRBD2 matching over 10 bases. Germline loops: CDR1 LNHDA, CDR2 SQIVND (reference sequence). The CDR3 is 18 residues long. After removal of 4 bases from V and 2 bases from J, the junction contained 12 bases not matched to a gene. The CDR3 is CASSNPPLAGDHTDTQYF. In nucleotides, the CDR3 is TGTGCCAGTAGTAACCCCCCCCTAGCGGGGGACCACACAGATACGCAGTATTTT.

This sequence joins TRBV29-1 and TRBJ2-3; no clear D. The V end lost 6 bases, the J end lost 9 bases, and 13 bases lay between the germline ends. Germline CDR1 reads SQVTM; CDR2 reads ANQGSEA. CDR3 length: 11 amino acids. CDR3 protein: CSVADKETQYF. Here the CDR3 DNA reads TGCAGCGTCGCAGACAAAGAGACGCAGTATTTT.

This sequence joins TRBV19 and TRBJ1-5; weak D call: TRBD1 (6 bases). Germline CDR1 reads LNHDA; CDR2 reads SQIVND (reference sequence). The CDR3 is made up of 15 amino acids. V lost 5 bases to trimming and J lost 5 bases, with 16 bases between them. The CDR3 sequence: CASSVGQLTYQPQHF. The CDR3 DNA sequence: TGTGCCAGTAGTGTCGGACAGTTGACTTATCAGCCCCAGCATTTT.

The rearrangement joins TRBV5-1 to TRBJ1-5; no firm D call. Trimming removed 0 bases from V and 2 bases from J, with 9 bases in between. CDR1 and CDR2 (germline): SGHRS, YFSETQ. The CDR3 totals 15 residues. The CDR3: CASSLDGAGNQPQHF. CDR3 nucleotides: TGCGCCAGCAGCTTGGACGGCGCGGGCAATCAGCCCCAGCATTTT.

The chain combines TRBV3-1 (or the pseudogene TRBV3-2) with TRBJ1-1, with TRBD1 matching over 7 bases. CDR3 length: 17 amino acids. Germline assignment: CDR1 LGHDT and CDR2 YNNKEL (reference sequence). V dropped 4 bases and J dropped 5; count of bases not matched to a gene: 16. DNA of the CDR3: TGTGCCAGCAGCCCGCCTTCCGGGGGCAGGGGGGTTACTGAAGCTTTCTTT. Translated: CASSPPSGGRGVTEAFF.